A single sample is the source of the 26 T cell receptor beta chains below, sequenced in a study of T cells after yellow fever vaccination. MiXCR, applied by TCRdb to the 5' RACE reads, yields one record per CDR3 protein. The sample records about 180,000 distinct CDR3 sequences, roughly 6.2% being singletons. This specimen consisted of CD4+ T cells sorted from PBMCs, obtained on the day of the first yellow fever vaccination. These receptors were collected from a man between 18 and 29 years old who received the YFV17D yellow fever vaccine.

At least ten counts were recorded for this clonotype. The chain is built from TRBV12-3 or TRBV12-4 and TRBJ1-1; a possible D gene is TRBD1 (5 bases). Trimming left V 4 bases short and J 5 bases short, with 11 bases between. There are 13 residues in the CDR3. The CDR3 here is CASSSQQVTEAFF. In DNA form, the CDR3 reads TGTGCCAGCAGTTCCCAACAGGTAACTGAAGCTTTCTTT.

This clonotype was seen ten or more times. The chain couples TRBV12-3 or TRBV12-4 to TRBJ1-1, with D unclear. Trimming took 5 bases from V and 3 from J, leaving 13 bases between them. The CDR3 has 14 residues. The CDR3 coding sequence is TGTGCCAGCAGTCTAACGTCTTGGGACACTGAAGCTTTCTTT. The encoded protein is CASSLTSWDTEAFF.

This clonotype was recorded a few times. This chain connects TRBV5-1 to TRBJ2-7; 8 nucleotides agree with TRBD1. V shed 2 bases and J 0 bases; nucleotides not matched to a gene: 4. From germline, CDR1 is SGHRS and CDR2 YFSETQ. The CDR3 runs to 15 residues. CDR3 region: CASSLGQGSSYEQYF. The CDR3, as DNA: TGCGCCAGCAGCTTAGGACAGGGCAGCTCCTACGAGCAGTACTTC.

Only a few counts were recorded for this clonotype. The rearrangement joins TRBV11-2 to TRBJ2-7; D possibly corresponds to TRBD2 (6 bases). V shed 4 bases and J shed 2 bases, with 18 bases lying between them. The germline V gene has CDR1 SGHAT and CDR2 FQNNGV. This CDR3 contains 16 residues. The CDR3 sequence: CASSSSKGRGPYEQYF. The CDR3 DNA follows: TGTGCCAGCAGCTCCTCCAAAGGGCGGGGCCCCTACGAGCAGTACTTC.

The chain employs TRBV12-3 or TRBV12-4 and TRBJ1-1; D gene uncertain. The V end lost 5 bases, the J end lost 5 bases, and 12 bases lay between the germline ends. The CDR3 runs 13 residues. The CDR3 DNA follows: TGTGCCAGCAGTACCACCCCAGTAACTGAAGCTTTCTTT. It codes for CASSTTPVTEAFF.

The V call is TRBV9, the J call TRBJ1-3, with D uncertain. Looked up from germline, CDR1 is SGDLS and CDR2 is YYNGEE. The ends were cut back, 0 bases at V and 0 bases at J, with 7 bases in the middle. The CDR3 runs 15 residues. CDR3 region: CASSVDGSSGNTIYF. The CDR3 nucleotides are TGTGCCAGCAGCGTAGACGGAAGCTCTGGAAACACCATATATTTT.

In this sample, this clonotype turned up a few times. DNA for the CDR3: TGCGCCGGACAGTACTACGAGCAGTACTTC. Protein sequence: CAGQYYEQYF. This chain connects TRBV5-1 to TRBJ2-7, with a tentative D call TRBD1 (6 bases). The germline V gene encodes CDR1 SGHRS and CDR2 YFSETQ. The CDR3 spans 10 residues. V shed 10 bases and J shed 3 bases, with 8 bases lying between them. The full variable domain, completed using reference TRBV5-1 and TRBJ2-7, is KAGVTQTPRYLIKTRGQQVTLSCSPISGHRSVSWYQQTPGQGLQFLFEYFSETQRNKGNFPGRFSGRQFSNSRSEMNVSTLELGDSALYLCAGQYYEQYFGPGTRLTVT.

This clonotype was picked up a small number of times. J is TRBJ2-1 and V is TRBV28; maybe TRBD2 (7 bases). The CDR3 totals 15 residues. Germline-derived CDR1 and CDR2 are MDHEN and SYDVKM. V lost 2 bases and J lost 4, with 12 bases in between. Here the CDR3 DNA reads TGTGCCAGCAGTTTACCGGGGGGCGCTTACAATGAGCAGTTCTTC. It translates to CASSLPGGAYNEQFF.

This clonotype was observed at least ten times. The rearrangement links TRBV5-1 to TRBJ2-2; TRBD1 is a possible D gene (5 bases). V was pared by 2 bases and J by 4 bases, with 12 bases between. The CDR3 runs to 15 residues. Germline V gene sequence: CDR1 SGHRS, CDR2 YFSETQ. This CDR3 is CASSFYRPPTGELFF. The CDR3 DNA follows: TGCGCCAGCAGCTTTTACAGGCCCCCCACCGGGGAGCTGTTTTTT.

In this sample, this clonotype turned up many times. This chain links TRBV5-1 with TRBJ1-2, with 8 bases matching TRBD1. The ends lost 5 bases at V and 8 bases at J; junction bases unmatched: 5. The CDR3 covers 12 residues. Germline V gives CDR1 SGHRS, CDR2 YFSETQ. CDR3 DNA sequence: TGCGCCAGCAGGACAGGGGCGGAAGGCTACACCTTC. Its protein is CASRTGAEGYTF.

This clonotype was counted only a few times. V gene TRBV18 combines with J gene TRBJ2-2; 7 positions agree with TRBD1. V gave up 6 bases and J gave up 3 bases; unmatched junction bases: 7. Germline CDR1 KGHSH, CDR2 LQKENI. The CDR3 covers 15 residues. The CDR3 reads CASSDQGVYTGELFF. CDR3 nucleotides: TGTGCCAGCTCCGACCAGGGGGTATACACCGGGGAGCTGTTTTTT.

This clonotype has ten or more counts. The chain has TRBV12-3 or TRBV12-4 and TRBJ1-6; the match to TRBD1 covers 9 bases. This CDR3 is 16 amino acids long. V shed 6 bases and J 5 bases; nucleotides not matched to a gene: 8. CDR3 nucleotide sequence: TGTGCCAGCAGGGCAGGGACAGGGTGGGATAATTCACCCCTCCACTTT. This encodes CASRAGTGWDNSPLHF.

This rearrangement joins TRBV29-1 to TRBJ2-2; the match to TRBD1 covers 9 bases. Per germline, CDR1 SQVTM and CDR2 ANQGSEA. The J segment lost 4 bases and the V segment lost 7 bases, leaving 7 bases of the junction unmatched. The CDR3 sequence is 14 residues long. The CDR3: CSARDRESTGELFF. The CDR3 nucleotides are TGCAGCGCCCGGGACAGGGAAAGCACCGGGGAGCTGTTTTTT.

The chain couples TRBV29-1 to TRBJ2-5; D not certain. V shed 3 bases and J shed 5 bases, with 10 bases lying between them. CDR1 and CDR2 from the germline V gene are SQVTM and ANQGSEA. The CDR3 is 12 amino acids. The CDR3 DNA follows: TGCAGCGTTGATAGGGTTCTGGAGACCCAGTACTTC. Its protein product is CSVDRVLETQYF.

This clonotype was observed a handful of times. One end of the junction fails to match germline, which may point to a read error. This chain joins TRBV7-4 and TRBJ1-2; D is unresolved. The CDR3 runs 14 residues. The V gene's germline CDR1 is SGHVT and CDR2 SQSDAQ. The CDR3 DNA follows: TGTGCCAGCATCTTAGGCGGCTACTCCCCCGACTACACCTTC. Translation gives CASILGGYSPDYTF.

The table lists this clonotype with many counts. The rearrangement uses TRBV2 and TRBJ2-4; D is unresolved. The CDR3 length is 15 residues. The germline V and J ends were trimmed by 4 bases and 0 bases, with 10 bases remaining between them. Germline CDR1 is SNHLY and CDR2 is FYNNEI. CDR3 in amino acids: CASSANLKAKNIQYF. The CDR3, as DNA: TGTGCCAGCAGTGCGAATCTAAAAGCCAAAAACATTCAGTACTTC.

This clonotype was observed many times. J is TRBJ1-1 and V is TRBV15; D unresolved. The CDR3 extends over 13 amino acids. With 0 bases removed from V and 7 bases from J, the gap between germline ends came to 9 bases. The germline CDR1 and CDR2 sequences are LNHNV and YYDKDF (reference sequence). The CDR3 DNA follows: TGTGCCACCAGCAGAGATCCGGGGAGTGAAGCTTTCTTT. It codes for CATSRDPGSEAFF.

This clonotype was seen more than once but under ten times. The chain carries TRBV5-1 and TRBJ2-3; D is possibly TRBD2 (6 bases). The germline V gene encodes CDR1 SGHRS and CDR2 YFSETQ. This CDR3 is built from 13 residues. V lost 6 bases and J 0 bases, leaving 8 bases between the germline ends. The CDR3 sequence is CASTRGSTDTQYF. For the CDR3, the DNA is TGCGCCAGCACTCGGGGGAGCACAGATACGCAGTATTTT.

This clonotype was detected many times. The rearrangement uses TRBV20-1 and TRBJ1-2; TRBD1 might be the D (5 bases). Germline V lookup: CDR1 DFQATT, CDR2 SNEGSKA (reference sequence). V lost 3 bases and J lost 5, with 13 bases in between. The CDR3 sequence is 13 residues long. DNA of the CDR3: TGCAGTGCTAGTTATGGGGGGGAATATGGCTACACCTTC. Amino acid sequence: CSASYGGEYGYTF.

This clonotype was recorded many times. The chain uses TRBV6-5 and TRBJ1-1; TRBD1 aligns across 8 bases. Germline V gives CDR1 MNHEY, CDR2 SVGAGI. CDR3 length: 15 residues. Trimming removed 0 bases from V and 3 bases from J; junction bases left unmatched: 3. CDR3 amino acids: CASSYSYRGDTEAFF. CDR3 DNA: TGTGCCAGCAGTTACTCATACAGGGGGGACACTGAAGCTTTCTTT.

In its sample, this clonotype was seen many times. The gene calls are TRBV6-6 and TRBJ2-5, with D unresolved. The V and J ends lost 7 bases and 5 bases respectively, with 11 bases between them. This CDR3 spans 12 amino acids. Per germline, CDR1 MNHNY and CDR2 SVGAGI (reference sequence). CDR3 coding DNA: TGTGCCAGCATCTCCCAGGAGGAGACCCAGTACTTC. Amino acid sequence: CASISQEETQYF.

This clonotype has only a few counts. V and J are TRBV5-1 and TRBJ2-2; 8 bases agree with TRBD1. V was clipped by 4 bases and J by 1 base; unmatched bases: 6. This CDR3 comprises 16 residues. Per the germline V gene, CDR1 is SGHRS and CDR2 is YFSETQ. The CDR3 DNA sequence: TGCGCCAGCAGCCTCCTTGGGACAGGGAACACCGGGGAGCTGTTTTTT. It translates to CASSLLGTGNTGELFF.

The chain carries TRBV12-3 or TRBV12-4 and TRBJ2-5; 7 nucleotides agree with TRBD2. The CDR3 spans 17 residues. V shed 3 bases and J 5 bases; nucleotides not matched to a gene: 15. The CDR3 spells CASSLGGVIGAGETQYF. In DNA, the CDR3 is TGTGCCAGCAGTTTGGGAGGGGTCATAGGGGCCGGGGAGACCCAGTACTTC.

This clonotype was seen a handful of times. V usage is TRBV15 and J usage is TRBJ1-2, with 9 bases identical to TRBD1. Germline V gene sequence: CDR1 LNHNV, CDR2 YYDKDF (reference sequence). V trimming: 5 bases; J trimming: 2 bases; junction bases outside the gene matches: 9. The CDR3 sequence is 16 residues long. CDR3 DNA: TGTGCCACCAGCCCCGGGACAGGGTATGAGAACTATGGCTACACCTTC. Residues: CATSPGTGYENYGYTF.

At least ten counts were recorded for this clonotype. Here the CDR3 DNA reads TGTGCCAGCAACAAGGGGTCGGTTCTCTTCACAGATACGCAGTATTTT. It is translated as CASNKGSVLFTDTQYF. The V gene is TRBV6-2 or TRBV6-3, the J gene TRBJ2-3; the D gene is possibly TRBD1 (5 bases). The CDR3 is 16 residues long. CDR1 MNHEY and CDR2 SVGEGT come from the germline V gene. V was clipped by 7 bases and J by 2 bases, with 19 bases between them.

There are a few counts of this clonotype. The chain employs TRBV12-3 or TRBV12-4 and TRBJ1-1; possibly TRBD1 for D (6 bases). The CDR3 is 13 amino acids. V was cut by 6 bases and J by 7 bases, with 15 bases left in between. Here the CDR3 reads CASRPRGGNEAFF. The CDR3 nucleotides read TGTGCCAGCAGGCCTAGGGGGGGGAATGAAGCTTTCTTT.